Following are 18 T cell receptor beta chains from one sample sequenced in a study of PD-L1 blockade in urothelial cancer. This table comes from immunoSEQ multiplex PCR, and its TCRdb copy is limited to in-frame clones, with some not included. The top ten hold about 16% of the sample, which has 38,000 or so clones, about 83% seen once. The material sequenced was PBMCs, taken around atezolizumab (anti-PD-L1) treatment. All receptors come from a man aged 60 to 75 with urothelial cancer.

In its sample, this clone was seen a few times. This chain joins TRBV27 and TRBJ2-1; 10 nucleotides align to TRBD1. V dropped 7 bases and J dropped 5; count of bases not matched to a gene: 8. The CDR3 runs 15 residues. Looked up from germline, CDR1 is MNHEY and CDR2 is SMNVEV (reference sequence). The CDR3 here is CASNRPGTGDNEQFF. DNA of the CDR3: TGTGCCAGCAACCGTCCCGGGACAGGGGACAATGAGCAGTTCTTC.

This clone was picked up one time. V and J are TRBV4-3 and TRBJ2-4; 11 nucleotides align to TRBD1. V shed 1 base and J 8 bases; nucleotides not matched to a gene: 4. This CDR3 has 15 amino acids. Per the germline V gene, CDR1 is LGHNA and CDR2 is YSLEER. The CDR3 protein is CASSQVGTGGDIQYF. Here the CDR3 DNA reads TGCGCCAGCAGCCAAGTCGGGACAGGGGGTGACATTCAGTACTTC.

CDR3 bases: TGTGCCAGCAGTCGGGACAATAACTATGGCTACACCTTC. Translation: CASSRDNNYGYTF. The chain recombines TRBV5-4 with TRBJ1-2; weak D call: TRBD1 (6 bases). Between the trimmed V and J ends, which lost 5 bases and 1 base, there was a span of 9 bases. The CDR3 totals 13 residues. Germline values: CDR1 SGHNT, CDR2 YYREEE (reference sequence).

The chain joins TRBV5-1 to TRBJ2-6, with TRBD1 identical over 11 bases. The CDR3 has 17 residues. V shed 4 bases, J shed 4 bases, and the junction held 7 bases outside the gene matches. Germline assignment: CDR1 SGHRS and CDR2 YFSETQ. The CDR3: CASSRTGGASGANVLTF. DNA for the CDR3: TGCGCCAGCAGCAGGACAGGGGGCGCATCGGGGGCCAACGTCCTGACTTTC.

This clone was seen only a few times. The rearrangement links TRBV30 to TRBJ2-7; possibly TRBD1 for D (6 bases). Germline V gene lookup returns CDR1 GTSNPN and CDR2 SVGIG (reference sequence). The V end lost 1 base, the J end lost 3 bases, and 7 bases lay between the germline ends. The CDR3 consists of 12 residues. Here the CDR3 reads CAWSAQGYEQYF. For the CDR3, the DNA is TGTGCCTGGAGTGCACAGGGCTACGAGCAGTACTTC.

The chain is built from TRBV28 and TRBJ1-4, with D unresolved. Trimming stripped 10 bases from V and 0 bases from J, with 9 bases between. Germline lookup yields CDR1 MDHEN and CDR2 SYDVKM. The CDR3 covers 13 residues. In DNA, the CDR3 is TGTGCCACCCAATTTGCAACTAATGAAAAACTGTTTTTT. Amino acid sequence: CATQFATNEKLFF. Filled out from reference TRBV28 and TRBJ1-4, the complete variable domain reads DVKVTQSSRYLVKRTGEKVFLECVQDMDHENMFWYRQDPGLGLRLIYFSYDVKMKEKGDIPEGYSVSREKKERFSLILESASTNQTSMYLCATQFATNEKLFFGSGTQLSVL.

The chain has TRBV29-1 and TRBJ2-2, with 14 bases matching TRBD2. The CDR3 length is 17 residues. Germline assignment: CDR1 SQVTM and CDR2 ANQGSEA. V lost 7 bases and J lost 0; bases outside the gene matches: 7. The CDR3 loop reads CSARGLAGGTNTGELFF. DNA for the CDR3: TGCAGCGCCAGAGGACTAGCGGGGGGTACGAACACCGGGGAGCTGTTTTTT.

The V gene is TRBV20-1, the J gene TRBJ1-1; D is uncertain. The CDR3 consists of 11 residues. Germline V gene sequence: CDR1 DFQATT, CDR2 SNEGSKA (reference sequence). Trimming pared 3 bases from V and 7 bases from J, leaving 9 bases between. CDR3 in amino acids: CSASRRSEAFF. The CDR3 nucleotides read TGCAGTGCTAGCCGGAGGAGTGAAGCTTTCTTT.

This clone was observed a single time. The CDR3 spells CASSSGAGGTYEQYF. CDR3 nucleotide sequence: TGTGCCAGCTCGTCGGGGGCAGGGGGTACCTACGAGCAGTACTTC. V usage is TRBV18 and J usage is TRBJ2-7, with TRBD1 as a possible D gene (7 bases). V lost 6 bases and J lost 2, with 17 bases in between. In germline, CDR1 is KGHSH, CDR2 LQKENI. This CDR3 is built from 15 residues. The complete variable domain, with remaining parts taken from reference TRBV18 and TRBJ2-7, reads NAGVMQNPRHLVRRRGQEARLRCSPMKGHSHVYWYRQLPEEGLKFMVYLQKENIIDESGMPKERFSAEFPKEGPSILRIQQVVRGDSAAYFCASSSGAGGTYEQYFGPGTRLTVT.

V gene TRBV10-1 combines with J gene TRBJ1-5; D remains unclear. CDR3 size: 11 residues. The germline gives CDR1 WNHNN, CDR2 SYGVQD (reference sequence). The V gene lost 2 bases and the J gene lost 6 bases, with 2 bases spanning the gap. The CDR3, as DNA: TGCGCCAGCAGTGAGCTTCAGCCCCAGCATTTT. Amino acid sequence: CASSELQPQHF.

The chain is built from TRBV19 and TRBJ1-2, with 9 bases that match TRBD1. The CDR3 is 14 residues long. From germline, CDR1 is LNHDA and CDR2 SQIVND (reference sequence). Trimming took 5 bases from V and 6 from J; bases not matched to a gene: 7. The CDR3 DNA is TGTGCCAGTAGTCTGGACAGGGGTTCGCATGGCTACACCTTC. This translates into CASSLDRGSHGYTF.

V gene TRBV4-1 combines with J gene TRBJ2-7, with TRBD1 matching over 7 bases. J lost 2 bases, V lost 1 base, and 11 bases had no gene match. The CDR3 consists of 17 residues. CDR1 MGHRA and CDR2 YSYEKL come from the germline V gene. This CDR3 reads CASSQVRSTGIPYEQYF. The CDR3 nucleotides read TGCGCCAGCAGCCAAGTCAGATCGACAGGGATCCCCTACGAGCAGTACTTC.

This clone was observed a single time. The chain has TRBV5-1 and TRBJ2-7; D not resolved. V lost 0 bases, J lost 3 bases, and 10 bases lay in between. CDR3 size: 14 residues. Germline V gives CDR1 SGHRS, CDR2 YFSETQ. CDR3 loop: CASSLATPGYEQYF. The CDR3 DNA reads as TGCGCCAGCAGCTTGGCCACTCCCGGCTACGAGCAGTACTTC.

The gene calls are TRBV28 and TRBJ2-7; tentatively, D is TRBD2 (6 bases). V was trimmed by 3 bases and J by 6 bases, leaving 9 bases between them. Germline loops: CDR1 MDHEN, CDR2 SYDVKM. The CDR3 loop spans 12 amino acids. CDR3: CASSFGRSEQYF. CDR3 bases: TGTGCCAGCAGTTTTGGGAGGAGCGAGCAGTACTTC.

CDR3 nucleotide sequence: TGTGCCAGCAGTGACGCCGGGATCAAAAACACCATATATTTT. Translated, it gives CASSDAGIKNTIYF. The V call is TRBV6-1, the J call TRBJ1-3; D uncertain. The length of the CDR3 is 14 residues. Germline V gives CDR1 MNHNS, CDR2 SASEGT. The V gene lost 3 bases and the J gene lost 6 bases, with 12 bases spanning the gap.

The rearrangement links TRBV11-2 to TRBJ1-1; D remains ambiguous. This CDR3 has 13 residues. Between the trimmed V and J ends, which lost 0 bases and 11 bases, there was a span of 13 bases. The germline V gene has CDR1 SGHAT and CDR2 FQNNGV. The CDR3 DNA is TGTGCCAGCAGCTTAGATCTTAGAATGTTGGCTTTCTTT. Protein: CASSLDLRMLAFF.

This clone has only one observation. The V call is TRBV10-2, the J call TRBJ2-5; 10 nucleotides match TRBD2. Trimming took 5 bases from V and 4 from J; bases not matched to a gene: 10. The CDR3 is made up of 16 amino acids. The V gene's germline CDR1 is WSHSY and CDR2 SAAADI. CDR3 region: CASSPTLAGVIETQYF. Written as DNA, the CDR3 is TGCGCCAGCAGTCCAACCCTAGCGGGAGTAATAGAGACCCAGTACTTC.

The chain joins TRBV5-1 to TRBJ2-5; 10 bases align to TRBD2. This CDR3 comprises 15 residues. CDR1 SGHRS and CDR2 YFSETQ come from the germline V gene. V lost 4 bases to trimming and J lost 5 bases; unmatched junction nucleotides: 8. The CDR3 protein is CASSVTSGVGETQYF. CDR3 bases: TGCGCCAGCAGCGTAACTAGCGGGGTGGGGGAGACCCAGTACTTC.